This T cell receptor (beta chain) was sequenced for a study of Ad26.COV2.S vaccination and SARS-CoV-2 variants. Described treatment: some 19 received Ad26.COV2.S at low or high dose, single or two shots; several received placebo; per-sample allocation not given. Vaccine and placebo recipients were sampled on day 63 after the first injection. This adult donor, from Boston, was 18-55 years old. Its platform was an Ad26 vector, and its expressed antigen was Wuhan-strain SARS-CoV-2 spike. Clones were sequenced by immunoSEQ multiplex PCR, and TCRdb holds only the in-frame ones, with some missing. The sample lists about 460,000 clones, 70% to 90% occurring once. Overall study results and limits: In vaccinated individuals, spike-specific CD8+ and CD4+ T cell responses reportedly displayed substantial breadth. It was found that vaccine and placebo recipients had similar non-spike TCR breadth.

Concerning this clone itself: Its antigen remains unknown.

Germline values: CDR1 MNHGY, CDR2 SVAAGI. The CDR3 totals 20 residues. The junction had 19 bases not matched to a gene; V was cut back by 0 bases and J by 4 bases. This clonotype was sampled from a person between 18 and 65 years old who received the Ad26.COV2.S COVID-19 vaccine or a placebo. Sequenced here: peripheral blood, sampled in a trial of Ad26.COV2.S vaccine versus placebo. The chain employs TRBV6-9 and TRBJ2-3; TRBD1 agrees at 7 bases. CDR3 sequence: CASSYSWTRLWIRGSDTQYF. CDR3 sequence (DNA): TGTGCCAGCAGTTATTCGTGGACGAGACTTTGGATCAGGGGGTCAGATACGCAGTATTTT.